These T cell receptor beta chains were read from a single sample in a study of CD8+ T cells in alopecia areata. Produced via immunoSEQ multiplex PCR; TCRdb's table is partial and in-frame only. Counted here are under 250,000 clones, about three fifths occurring once; the ten biggest clones make up more than 0.4%. Sequences were derived from CD4+ T cells sorted from blood, sampled at week 0. These receptors all come from a human donor with alopecia areata. Both conserved end residues are part of each CDR3. The D gene is left open where the match is weak. Expanded clones are given a class, and other clones once, few, many or no size at all.

d_call: -; clone_size: -; v_call: TRBV29-1; cdr3_length: 14; j_call: TRBJ2-2; cdr3_nt: TGCAGCGTTGTCCTAGCGAGGAACACCGGGGAGCTGTTTTTT; cdr3_aa: CSVVLARNTGELFF
d_call: -; clone_size: few; v_call: TRBV11-2; cdr3_length: 18; j_call: TRBJ2-1; cdr3_nt: TGTGCCAGCAGCTTAGCGGGCAGTTTAAACTTCGTCTACAATGAGCAGTTCTTC; cdr3_aa: CASSLAGSLNFVYNEQFF
d_call: -; clone_size: -; v_call: TRBV5-1; cdr3_length: 14; j_call: TRBJ2-5; cdr3_nt: TGCGCCAGCATGTATCCGGGAGCGGGAGAGACCCAGTACTTC; cdr3_aa: CASMYPGAGETQYF
d_call: -; clone_size: -; v_call: TRBV5-1; cdr3_length: 16; j_call: TRBJ2-6; cdr3_nt: TGCGCCAGCAGCTCGAGGGGCATCTCTGGGGCCAACGTCCTGACTTTC; cdr3_aa: CASSSRGISGANVLTF
d_call: TRBD2; clone_size: -; v_call: TRBV9; cdr3_length: 15; j_call: TRBJ2-2; cdr3_nt: TGTGCCAGCAGCCCTCTTGGAGCGGGACCCGGGGAGCTGTTTTTT; cdr3_aa: CASSPLGAGPGELFF
d_call: TRBD2; clone_size: -; v_call: TRBV29-1; cdr3_length: 14; j_call: TRBJ2-1; cdr3_nt: TGCAGCGTTGGCGGGAGGCTGATTAAAGTTGAGCAGTTCTTC; cdr3_aa: CSVGGRLIKVEQFF
d_call: -; clone_size: few; v_call: TRBV2; cdr3_length: 18; j_call: TRBJ2-7; cdr3_nt: TGTGCCAGCAACACCGCGGTGCAAGACAGACAGGACTCCTACGAGCAGTACTTC; cdr3_aa: CASNTAVQDRQDSYEQYF
d_call: -; clone_size: once; v_call: TRBV5-4; cdr3_length: 14; j_call: TRBJ1-2; cdr3_nt: TGTGCCATCCTGCACCCTCTTCGGGGCAGAGGCTACACCTTC; cdr3_aa: CAILHPLRGRGYTF
d_call: TRBD2; clone_size: -; v_call: TRBV5-1; cdr3_length: 16; j_call: TRBJ2-1; cdr3_nt: TGCGCCAGCAGCTTCGCTAGCGGGACTACCTACAATGAGCAGTTCTTC; cdr3_aa: CASSFASGTTYNEQFF
d_call: -; clone_size: -; v_call: TRBV29-1; cdr3_length: 15; j_call: TRBJ1-3; cdr3_nt: TGCAGCGTTGAGGCGGGTGGACATTCCGGAAACACCATATATTTT; cdr3_aa: CSVEAGGHSGNTIYF
d_call: TRBD2; clone_size: once; v_call: TRBV5-1; cdr3_length: 17; j_call: TRBJ2-1; cdr3_nt: TGCGCCAGCAGCGCCCGACTAGCGGGAGGACCCTACAATGAGCAGTTCTTC; cdr3_aa: CASSARLAGGPYNEQFF
d_call: -; clone_size: few; v_call: TRBV29-1; cdr3_length: 15; j_call: TRBJ2-3; cdr3_nt: TGCAGCGTTGAAGCTGGGGCAGGGGTCACAGATACGCAGTATTTT; cdr3_aa: CSVEAGAGVTDTQYF
d_call: -; clone_size: -; v_call: TRBV27; cdr3_length: 16; j_call: TRBJ1-2; cdr3_nt: TGTGCCAGCAGTCCGCAGGGGCAACTCAAAGGCTATGGCTACACCTTC; cdr3_aa: CASSPQGQLKGYGYTF
d_call: TRBD1; clone_size: -; v_call: TRBV18; cdr3_length: 14; j_call: TRBJ2-1; cdr3_nt: TGTGCCAGCTCACCCGGACAGGGTAACAATGAGCAGTTCTTC; cdr3_aa: CASSPGQGNNEQFF